The rows below give T cell receptor beta chains drawn from one sample of a study of blood T cells in healthy people across ages. MiXCR was run by TCRdb on the 5' RACE reads, yielding one entry per CDR3 protein. In the table there are roughly 2 million distinct CDR3 sequences, about 49% of which are singletons. The specimen sequenced was blood. The receptors stem from a woman aged 40-49 years in good health. Both conserved end residues are part of each CDR3. Each record gives: V gene, J gene, clone size, D gene, CDR3 DNA, CDR3 protein. The D gene is left open where the match is weak. Clone size is stated in some rows and not others, as once, few, many or a class when expanded.

V gene: TRBV27; J gene: TRBJ1-1; clone size: few; D gene: -; CDR3 DNA: TGTGCCAGCAGTCTATACGGGGGCGCTGAAGCTTTCTTT; CDR3 protein: CASSLYGGAEAFF
V gene: TRBV4-3; J gene: TRBJ1-4; clone size: -; D gene: -; CDR3 DNA: TGCGCCAGCAGCCAAGGGTCGGGCGGGACGGTGGGTGAAAAACTGTTTTTT; CDR3 protein: CASSQGSGGTVGEKLFF
V gene: TRBV28; J gene: TRBJ2-1; clone size: -; D gene: TRBD2; CDR3 DNA: TGTGCCAGCCGTACTGTAGCGGGGGGGGGCTACAATGAGCAGTTCTTC; CDR3 protein: CASRTVAGGGYNEQFF
V gene: TRBV20-1; J gene: TRBJ1-2; clone size: -; D gene: -; CDR3 DNA: TGCAGTGCTAGTACCCCCAACTATGGCTACACCTTC; CDR3 protein: CSASTPNYGYTF
V gene: TRBV20-1; J gene: TRBJ2-3; clone size: -; D gene: TRBD2; CDR3 DNA: TGCAGTGCTAGAGCCGAGCGGGGCATAGATACGCAGTATTTT; CDR3 protein: CSARAERGIDTQYF
V gene: TRBV6-5; J gene: TRBJ1-2; clone size: few; D gene: -; CDR3 DNA: TGTGCCAGCAGTTCAGGGGAATTAGGCGGCTACACCTTC; CDR3 protein: CASSSGELGGYTF
V gene: TRBV7-6; J gene: TRBJ1-2; clone size: -; D gene: -; CDR3 DNA: TGTGCCAGCAGCTTAGCGTCGGGCAACCCTTATGGCTACACCTTC; CDR3 protein: CASSLASGNPYGYTF
V gene: TRBV2; J gene: TRBJ1-1; clone size: -; D gene: -; CDR3 DNA: TGTGCCAGCAGTGAAATGTGGGGAGAAGCTTTCTTT; CDR3 protein: CASSEMWGEAFF
V gene: TRBV5-1; J gene: TRBJ2-1; clone size: -; D gene: -; CDR3 DNA: TGCGCCAGCAGCTTGGCTACCGGGGTAAGCTCCTACAATGAGCAGTTCTTC; CDR3 protein: CASSLATGVSSYNEQFF
V gene: TRBV11-1; J gene: TRBJ2-1; clone size: -; D gene: -; CDR3 DNA: TGTGCCAGCAGCCTACCTTCGAAGCAGTTCTTC; CDR3 protein: CASSLPSKQFF
V gene: TRBV5-6; J gene: TRBJ2-1; clone size: once; D gene: TRBD2; CDR3 DNA: TGTGCCAGCAGCCTCACCCCGACTAGCCTGAATGAGCAGTTCTTC; CDR3 protein: CASSLTPTSLNEQFF
V gene: TRBV12-3/TRBV12-4; J gene: TRBJ2-5; clone size: -; D gene: TRBD2; CDR3 DNA: TGTGCCAGCGGCTTAGCGGGGGCCGTTTACAATGAGCAGTACTTC; CDR3 protein: CASGLAGAVYNEQYF
V gene: TRBV5-5; J gene: TRBJ2-3; clone size: -; D gene: -; CDR3 DNA: TGTGCCAGCAGCCTTACGACTCTATTACGAGCAGATACGCAGTATTTT; CDR3 protein: CASSLTTLLRADTQYF
V gene: TRBV6-1; J gene: TRBJ1-2; clone size: -; D gene: -; CDR3 DNA: TGTGCCAGCAGTGAAAGGAGGGCGCGGACCTATGGCTACACCTTC; CDR3 protein: CASSERRARTYGYTF
V gene: TRBV28; J gene: TRBJ1-2; clone size: -; D gene: TRBD1; CDR3 DNA: TGTGCCAGCAGTTTGGCTGGAGCAGGGGGCGATGGCTACACCTTC; CDR3 protein: CASSLAGAGGDGYTF
V gene: TRBV7-2; J gene: TRBJ2-6; clone size: -; D gene: -; CDR3 DNA: TGTGCCAGCAGCGCGACACCATTGTCCGGGGCCAACGTCCTGACTTTC; CDR3 protein: CASSATPLSGANVLTF
V gene: TRBV21-1; J gene: TRBJ1-2; clone size: -; D gene: -; CDR3 DNA: -; CDR3 protein: CASSKGLRIFYYCYTF
V gene: TRBV19; J gene: TRBJ2-3; clone size: -; D gene: -; CDR3 DNA: TGTGCCAGTAGTTTGGGGACGCCGGGGGCTGATACGCAGTATTTT; CDR3 protein: CASSLGTPGADTQYF
V gene: TRBV12-3/TRBV12-4; J gene: TRBJ2-3; clone size: -; D gene: -; CDR3 DNA: TGTGCCAGCAGTTTATTCGTCTCGGACAGAAGCACAGATACGCAGTATTTT; CDR3 protein: CASSLFVSDRSTDTQYF
V gene: TRBV11-2; J gene: TRBJ1-2; clone size: few; D gene: TRBD1; CDR3 DNA: TGTGCCAGCAGCTTCAGGGGGCAGAGGCGCTATGGCTACACCTTC; CDR3 protein: CASSFRGQRRYGYTF
V gene: TRBV5-1; J gene: TRBJ2-3; clone size: -; D gene: -; CDR3 DNA: TGCGCCAGCAGCTTGGCCCCCGGACTGGAGGGCACAGATACGCAGTATTTT; CDR3 protein: CASSLAPGLEGTDTQYF
V gene: TRBV10-3; J gene: TRBJ1-5; clone size: few; D gene: -; CDR3 DNA: TGTGCCATCAGGGGGGAGACGGAAAATCAGCCCCAGCATTTT; CDR3 protein: CAIRGETENQPQHF
V gene: TRBV28; J gene: TRBJ2-3; clone size: -; D gene: -; CDR3 DNA: TGTACCAGCAGTCTGACTCCAAGCACAGATACGCAGTATTTT; CDR3 protein: CTSSLTPSTDTQYF
V gene: TRBV2; J gene: TRBJ1-2; clone size: -; D gene: TRBD1; CDR3 DNA: TGTGCCACCGATAGACAGGGGGCGCGTTATGGCTACACCTTC; CDR3 protein: CATDRQGARYGYTF
V gene: TRBV7-8; J gene: TRBJ1-4; clone size: -; D gene: -; CDR3 DNA: TGTGCCAGCAGCTATCTTGGGGGAGACGGACCAGCGGAAAAACTGTTTTTT; CDR3 protein: CASSYLGGDGPAEKLFF
V gene: TRBV6-2/TRBV6-3; J gene: TRBJ2-1; clone size: -; D gene: TRBD1; CDR3 DNA: TGTGCCAGCAGTACGCGACAGGGTCCTACAATACCCTACAATGAGCAGTTCTTC; CDR3 protein: CASSTRQGPTIPYNEQFF
V gene: TRBV6-5; J gene: TRBJ2-1; clone size: -; D gene: -; CDR3 DNA: TGTGCCAGCAGTTACCGGTCGCAGGGGGGCGGGAATGAGCAGTTCTTC; CDR3 protein: CASSYRSQGGGNEQFF
V gene: TRBV29-1; J gene: TRBJ2-5; clone size: -; D gene: -; CDR3 DNA: TGCAGCGTTGACTTCCGGGAGACCCAGTACTTC; CDR3 protein: CSVDFRETQYF
V gene: TRBV20-1; J gene: TRBJ2-1; clone size: few; D gene: TRBD2; CDR3 DNA: TGCAGTGCTAGAGCTAGCGGGGTAGGGGGCTCCTACAATGAGCAGTTCTTC; CDR3 protein: CSARASGVGGSYNEQFF
V gene: TRBV20-1; J gene: TRBJ2-7; clone size: -; D gene: TRBD1; CDR3 DNA: TGCAGTGCCACATCCAAGGGACAGGGGCCCTACGAGCAGTACTTC; CDR3 protein: CSATSKGQGPYEQYF
V gene: TRBV5-1; J gene: TRBJ2-3; clone size: -; D gene: TRBD2; CDR3 DNA: TGCGCCAGCAGCTTCCTTGTCGGACTAGCGTACACAGATACGCAGTATTTT; CDR3 protein: CASSFLVGLAYTDTQYF
V gene: TRBV7-9; J gene: TRBJ2-6; clone size: -; D gene: TRBD2; CDR3 DNA: TGTGCCAGCAGCTCACCTCTGCATCTAGCGGGGGTGTCTGGGGCCAACGTCCTGACTTTC; CDR3 protein: CASSSPLHLAGVSGANVLTF
V gene: TRBV5-1; J gene: TRBJ2-3; clone size: few; D gene: TRBD1; CDR3 DNA: TGCGCCAGCAGCTGGACAGGGGAGACAGATACGCAGTATTTT; CDR3 protein: CASSWTGETDTQYF
V gene: TRBV18; J gene: TRBJ2-3; clone size: many; D gene: -; CDR3 DNA: TGTGCCAGCTCACGCCGGACAGGCACAGATACGCAGTATTTT; CDR3 protein: CASSRRTGTDTQYF
V gene: TRBV28; J gene: TRBJ1-6; clone size: -; D gene: -; CDR3 DNA: TGTGCCAGCAGTGGAGCTTTGGACAGTCGAATCCACTTT; CDR3 protein: CASSGALDSRIHF
V gene: TRBV29-1; J gene: TRBJ2-7; clone size: few; D gene: -; CDR3 DNA: TGCAGCTCTGGGGGTGGAGAGGGCGAGCAGTACTTC; CDR3 protein: CSSGGGEGEQYF
V gene: TRBV7-9; J gene: TRBJ1-1; clone size: -; D gene: -; CDR3 DNA: TGTGCCAGCAGCTTAGTGGGAGGGGGGAGGCTGAACACTGAAGCTTTCTTT; CDR3 protein: CASSLVGGGRLNTEAFF
V gene: TRBV12-3/TRBV12-4; J gene: TRBJ2-6; clone size: -; D gene: TRBD1; CDR3 DNA: TGTGCCAGCAGTTTATGGGGGACAGGGGACACTGGGGCCAACGTCCTGACTTTC; CDR3 protein: CASSLWGTGDTGANVLTF
V gene: TRBV6-2/TRBV6-3; J gene: TRBJ2-7; clone size: few; D gene: -; CDR3 DNA: TGTGCCAGCCCCCCCCGGCGGATCTACGAGCAGTACTTC; CDR3 protein: CASPPRRIYEQYF
V gene: TRBV4-2; J gene: TRBJ2-3; clone size: -; D gene: TRBD1; CDR3 DNA: TGTGCCAGCAGCCAAGATTCGGCAGGGGGCGCAGATACGCAGTATTTT; CDR3 protein: CASSQDSAGGADTQYF
V gene: TRBV9; J gene: TRBJ2-1; clone size: once; D gene: -; CDR3 DNA: TGTGCCAGCAGCGTAGAGGCCGTACAGACGGTAACTTCGAATGAGCAGTTCTTC; CDR3 protein: CASSVEAVQTVTSNEQFF
V gene: TRBV7-2; J gene: TRBJ2-5; clone size: -; D gene: -; CDR3 DNA: TGTGCCAGCAGCCCTACCTTATACAAAGAGACCCAGTACTTC; CDR3 protein: CASSPTLYKETQYF
V gene: TRBV20-1; J gene: TRBJ2-1; clone size: -; D gene: TRBD2; CDR3 DNA: TGCAGTGCTAGATCACCGGGACTACACAATGAGCAGTTCTTC; CDR3 protein: CSARSPGLHNEQFF